This T cell receptor beta chain is from a study of T cell clones after liver transplantation. About the study: Post-transplant blood was tracked for graft-donor-reactive T cell clones identified in a pre-transplant mixed lymphocyte reaction.

TCRdb's copy holds only in-frame clones and misses some; the assay was immunoSEQ multiplex PCR. The sample has about 45,000 clones; approximately 86% are singletons. The CDR3 spans 14 residues. The V gene's germline CDR1 is LGHNT and CDR2 FRNRAP. With 0 bases removed from V and 5 bases from J, the gap between germline ends came to 11 bases. Sample: CD4+ T cells from blood, taken 24 months after liver transplant. This chain joins TRBV12-5 and TRBJ2-7; possibly TRBD2 for D (5 bases). This clonotype was sampled from a human patient who received a liver transplant. The T cells may partly be graft donor cells. CDR3 in DNA: TGTGCTAGTGGTTTGGTATTATGGGGAGACGAGCAGTACTTC. Protein: CASGLVLWGDEQYF.